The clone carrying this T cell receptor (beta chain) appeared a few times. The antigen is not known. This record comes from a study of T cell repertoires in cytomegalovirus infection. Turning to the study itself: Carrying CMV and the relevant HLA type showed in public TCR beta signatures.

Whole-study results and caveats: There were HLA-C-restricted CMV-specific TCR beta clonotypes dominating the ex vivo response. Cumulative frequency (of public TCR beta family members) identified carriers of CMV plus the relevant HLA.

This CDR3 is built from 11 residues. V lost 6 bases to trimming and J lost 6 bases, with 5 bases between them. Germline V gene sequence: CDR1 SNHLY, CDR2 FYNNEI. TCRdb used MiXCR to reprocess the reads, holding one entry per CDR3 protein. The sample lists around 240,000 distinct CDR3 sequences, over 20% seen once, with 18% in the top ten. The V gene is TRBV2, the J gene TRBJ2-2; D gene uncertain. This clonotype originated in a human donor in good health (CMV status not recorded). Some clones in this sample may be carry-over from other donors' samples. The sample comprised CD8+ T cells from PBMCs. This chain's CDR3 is CASRQSGELFF. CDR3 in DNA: TGTGCCAGCAGGCAGTCCGGGGAGCTGTTTTTT.